This T cell receptor beta chain was captured in a study of shared clonotypes between healthy human individuals. The naive CD8 fraction comprised CD45RO-negative cells positively selected for CCR7 and excluded terminally differentiated effector memory CD45RA+ cells. Clones were sequenced by immunoSEQ multiplex PCR, and TCRdb holds only the in-frame ones, with some missing. This sample has about 2.1 million clones, with roughly 93% found just once. The sequence was obtained from a man aged 18 to 29 in good health. Some clones in this sample may be carry-over from other donors' samples. Sequencing used naive CD8+ T cells from PBMCs.

The CDR3 DNA reads as TGTGCCAGCACCGTGGGGCTCCCCACCGAGAGAGGCGGGGAGCTGTTTTTT. It is translated as CASTVGLPTERGGELFF. This rearrangement joins TRBV9 to TRBJ2-2, with TRBD1 as a possible D gene (5 bases). The CDR3 totals 17 residues. Germline loops: CDR1 SGDLS, CDR2 YYNGEE. Trimming took off 6 bases at V and 7 bases at J, with 25 bases between the two ends.